Shown below are 7 T cell receptor beta chains from a single sample sequenced in a study of blood T cell repertoires in COVID-19. Clones were read by immunoSEQ multiplex PCR, and TCRdb kept only the in-frame ones, dropping some. The table has fewer than 130,000 clones, 82% seen once. Sequencing was done on a sample of peripheral blood. The receptors originated from a woman in her fifties or sixties with acute or convalescent COVID-19.

The chain joins TRBV3-1 (or the pseudogene TRBV3-2) to TRBJ2-5; a weak D match, TRBD2 (6 bases). The CDR3 is 16 amino acids. Per germline, CDR1 LGHDT and CDR2 YNNKEL (reference sequence). Trimming left V 4 bases short and J 1 base short, with 16 bases between. CDR3 in DNA: TGTGCCAGCAGCCGTTTCTCCGGGGGACCCCAAGAGACCCAGTACTTC. Translated, it gives CASSRFSGGPQETQYF.

This sequence joins TRBV10-3 and TRBJ1-2; D might be TRBD1 (5 bases). In germline, CDR1 is ENHRY, CDR2 SYGVKD. The V end lost 10 bases, the J end lost 6 bases, and 18 bases lay between the germline ends. The CDR3 extends over 13 amino acids. In DNA, the CDR3 is TGTGCCACCGGAAAGGAGGGACCCCATGGCTACACCTTC. Protein: CATGKEGPHGYTF.

This clone showed up just a few times. The J gene is TRBJ2-1, the V gene TRBV28; perhaps TRBD2 as D (5 bases). Per germline, CDR1 MDHEN and CDR2 SYDVKM. This CDR3 has 13 residues. Trimming stripped 5 bases from V and 8 bases from J, with 13 bases between. The DNA for the CDR3 is TGTGCCAGCAGTCCGGGAAGAGTCTATGAGCAGTTCTTC. Translating it yields CASSPGRVYEQFF.

The chain recombines TRBV5-5 with TRBJ2-5; TRBD1 matches at 7 bases. There are 15 residues in the CDR3. Germline-derived CDR1 and CDR2 are SGHKS and YYEKEE (reference sequence). With V trimmed by 2 bases and J by 1 base, 5 bases remained unmatched. The CDR3 region is CASSFARGTQETQYF. The CDR3 DNA is TGTGCCAGCAGCTTTGCCAGGGGGACCCAAGAGACCCAGTACTTC.

This chain uses TRBV2 with TRBJ1-2; D remains ambiguous. V was cut by 6 bases and J by 6 bases, with 17 bases left in between. The CDR3 is 14 amino acids. Germline V CDR1 and CDR2: SNHLY, FYNNEI. The CDR3 coding sequence is TGTGCCAGCAGCGCTTCGGGGAACGACGATGGCTACACCTTC. Its translation: CASSASGNDDGYTF. Filled out from reference TRBV2 and TRBJ1-2, the complete variable domain reads EPEVTQTPSHQVTQMGQEVILRCVPISNHLYFYWYRQILGQKVEFLVSFYNNEISEKSEIFDDQFSVERPDGSNFTLKIRSTKLEDSAMYFCASSASGNDDGYTFGSGTRLTVV.

The V gene is TRBV28, the J gene TRBJ1-1; a weak D match, TRBD1 (6 bases). V was shortened by 6 bases and J by 7 bases, with 18 bases between the two germline ends. CDR1 is MDHEN, CDR2 SYDVKM, per germline. The CDR3 sequence is 14 residues long. The CDR3 nucleotides are TGTGCCAGCAGGGCCGACAGGCTAGTCGGTGAAGCTTTCTTT. Protein: CASRADRLVGEAFF.

This chain connects TRBV7-9 to TRBJ1-1; no firm D call. Trimming left V 5 bases short and J 5 bases short, with 9 bases between. Germline V gives CDR1 SEHNR, CDR2 FQNEAQ (reference sequence). The CDR3 is 12 residues long. CDR3 amino acids: CASSLGATEAFF. Written as DNA, the CDR3 is TGTGCCAGCAGCCTCGGTGCGACTGAAGCTTTCTTT.